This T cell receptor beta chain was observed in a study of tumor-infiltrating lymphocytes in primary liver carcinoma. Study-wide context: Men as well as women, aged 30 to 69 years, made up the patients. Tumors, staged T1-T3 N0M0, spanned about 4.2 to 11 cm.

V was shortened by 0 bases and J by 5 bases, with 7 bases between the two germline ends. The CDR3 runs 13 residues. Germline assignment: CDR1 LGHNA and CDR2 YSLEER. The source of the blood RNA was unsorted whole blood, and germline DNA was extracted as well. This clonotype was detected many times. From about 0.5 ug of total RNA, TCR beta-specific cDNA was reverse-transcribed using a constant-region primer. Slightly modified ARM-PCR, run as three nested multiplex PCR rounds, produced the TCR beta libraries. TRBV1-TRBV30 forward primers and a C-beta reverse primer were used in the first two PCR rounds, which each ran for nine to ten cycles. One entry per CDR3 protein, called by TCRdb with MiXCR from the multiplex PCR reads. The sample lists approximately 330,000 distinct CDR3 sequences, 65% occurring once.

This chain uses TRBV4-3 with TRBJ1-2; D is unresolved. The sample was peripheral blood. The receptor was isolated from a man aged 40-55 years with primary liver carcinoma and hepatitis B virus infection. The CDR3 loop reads CASSQDMDYGYTF. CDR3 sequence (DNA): TGCGCCAGCAGCCAAGATATGGATTATGGCTACACCTTC.